Each of the 27 T cell receptor beta chains below was sequenced from the same sample in a study of blood T cell repertoires in COVID-19. Data came from immunoSEQ multiplex PCR; TCRdb stores just in-frame clones and leaves some out. Found here are about 240,000 clones, roughly 90% of them singletons; the top ten hold under 9.5%. The sequenced sample consisted of PBMCs or T cells enriched from blood (not recorded which). These receptors all stem from a man aged 35-49 years who had recovered from COVID-19.

This clone appeared once. The missing conserved phenylalanine or tryptophan at the end of this CDR3 makes a read error likely. The limits of the CDR3 on the DNA are not certain, so only TCRdb's listed CDR3 is given. The chain carries TRBV28 and TRBJ1-1; whether TRBD1, the table's D call, matches the DNA was not checked. CDR1 is MDHEN and CDR2 is SYDVKM in the germline V gene. Including both end residues, the CDR3 is 13 amino acids long. CDR3 protein: CASSLLSGHPLSL.

V usage is TRBV5-1 and J usage is TRBJ2-1, with 10 bases that match TRBD2. V gave up 2 bases and J gave up 8 bases; unmatched junction bases: 10. CDR1 is SGHRS and CDR2 is YFSETQ in the germline V gene. The CDR3 sequence is 16 residues long. CDR3 nucleotides: TGCGCCAGCAGCTTAAGTCCTAGCGGGAGTACGGATGAGCAGTTCTTC. This translates into CASSLSPSGSTDEQFF.

The chain combines TRBV5-1 with TRBJ2-3, with 8 bases matching TRBD2. V lost 3 bases and J lost 4; bases outside the gene matches: 10. CDR1 is SGHRS, CDR2 YFSETQ, per germline. The CDR3 is 16 amino acids. This CDR3 is CASSSGLARVPDTQYF. The CDR3 DNA sequence: TGCGCCAGCAGCTCCGGACTAGCTAGGGTTCCAGATACGCAGTATTTT.

V usage is TRBV6-5 and J usage is TRBJ1-5, with TRBD1 matching over 7 bases. After removal of 5 bases from V and 0 bases from J, the junction contained 4 bases not matched to a gene. This CDR3 comprises 15 residues. The germline V gene has CDR1 MNHEY and CDR2 SVGAGI. The CDR3 loop reads CASSPRDSSNQPQHF. Written as DNA, the CDR3 is TGTGCCAGCAGTCCCCGGGACAGTAGCAATCAGCCCCAGCATTTT.

This clone was recorded only once. V is TRBV30 and J is TRBJ2-4, with D possibly matching TRBD1 (6 bases). Germline-derived CDR1 and CDR2 are GTSNPN and SVGIG (reference sequence). V lost 4 bases to trimming and J lost 5 bases, with 18 bases between them. The CDR3 runs to 15 residues. CDR3 in amino acids: CAWKGGPGQENIQYF. CDR3 in DNA: TGTGCCTGGAAAGGGGGACCTGGCCAGGAAAACATTCAGTACTTC.

This sequence joins TRBV4-2 and TRBJ1-1; 7 nucleotides agree with TRBD1. The V gene end was trimmed by 1 base and the J gene end by 8 bases; junction bases not matched to a gene: 4. Per the germline V gene, CDR1 is LGHNA and CDR2 is YNFKEQ. The CDR3 has 13 amino acids. The DNA of the CDR3 is TGTGCCAGCAGCCAAGTGCAGGACAGGGAAGCTTTCTTT. Protein product: CASSQVQDREAFF.

This clone was recorded once. The rearrangement joins TRBV5-5 to TRBJ1-2; 12 bases match TRBD1. The CDR3 spans 17 residues. Germline-derived CDR1 and CDR2 are SGHKS and YYEKEE (reference sequence). The V and J ends lost 1 base and 3 bases, in that order; junction bases with no gene match: 7. CDR3 amino acids: CASSLNTGQGAYYGYTF. The CDR3, as DNA: TGTGCCAGCAGCTTGAACACGGGACAGGGGGCTTACTATGGCTACACCTTC.

The chain recombines TRBV7-6 with TRBJ1-6; D is perhaps TRBD1 (6 bases). V was pared by 5 bases and J by 7 bases, with 9 bases between. Germline V gene data show CDR1 as SGHVS and CDR2 as FNYEAQ. The CDR3 loop spans 13 amino acids. The CDR3 loop is CASSLQGNSPLHF. The CDR3 coding sequence is TGTGCCAGCAGCCTTCAGGGGAATTCACCCCTCCACTTT.

The chain has TRBV12-3 or TRBV12-4 and TRBJ1-5; D unresolved. The CDR3 covers 12 residues. V dropped 6 bases and J dropped 6 bases, with 9 bases sitting between them. The CDR3 here is CASSSYSQPQHF. CDR3 in DNA: TGTGCCAGCAGCTCTTACAGTCAGCCCCAGCATTTT.

J is TRBJ1-1 and V is TRBV27, with D tentatively TRBD1 (5 bases). V was cut by 6 bases and J by 5 bases, with 10 bases left in between. Germline CDR1 reads MNHEY; CDR2 reads SMNVEV (reference sequence). This CDR3 has 12 residues. The CDR3 spells CASRGQLTEAFF. The CDR3 bases are TGTGCCAGCAGGGGGCAGTTGACTGAAGCTTTCTTT.

V usage is TRBV5-1 and J usage is TRBJ1-1; possible D gene TRBD1, 5 bases. Germline-derived CDR1 and CDR2 are SGHRS and YFSETQ. The CDR3 totals 16 residues. V was shortened by 4 bases and J by 3 bases, with 19 bases between the two germline ends. The CDR3 nucleotides read TGCGCCAGCAGCCACACGGCGGGACTGAGGGACACTGAAGCTTTCTTT. Residues: CASSHTAGLRDTEAFF.

The chain joins TRBV7-8 to TRBJ2-7; no firm D call. CDR3 length: 12 amino acids. Trimming cost V 3 bases and J 6 bases, with 9 bases left between them. Per germline, CDR1 SGHVS and CDR2 FQNEAQ. CDR3 sequence (DNA): TGTGCCAGCAGCTTTCCCGGGTTCGAGCAGTACTTC. It specifies CASSFPGFEQYF.

The rearrangement joins TRBV18 to TRBJ1-3; 8 bases fit TRBD1. The CDR3 runs to 17 residues. CDR1 is KGHSH, CDR2 LQKENI, per germline. The J segment lost 4 bases and the V segment lost 5 bases, leaving 13 bases of the junction unmatched. The CDR3 nucleotides read TGTGCCAGCTCAGCGAAGGACAGGGATGCTTCGGGAAACACCATATATTTT. Translated, it gives CASSAKDRDASGNTIYF.

V is TRBV7-8 and J is TRBJ2-2; no definite D call. CDR1 and CDR2 from the germline V gene are SGHVS and FQNEAQ. The CDR3 spans 14 residues. Between the trimmed V and J ends, which lost 5 bases and 0 bases, there was a span of 7 bases. CDR3 coding DNA: TGTGCCAGCAGCCTCCGGGCGAACACCGGGGAGCTGTTTTTT. It is translated as CASSLRANTGELFF.

There are a few counts of this clone. Written as DNA, the CDR3 is TGCGCCAGCAGTGAAATGGACAGAATGAACACTGAAGCTTTCTTT. Translating it yields CASSEMDRMNTEAFF. The chain recombines TRBV10-2 with TRBJ1-1, with TRBD1 as a possible D gene (6 bases). The CDR3 has 15 amino acids. Germline assignment: CDR1 WSHSY and CDR2 SAAADI. Trimming left V 3 bases short and J 0 bases short, with 11 bases between.

The V call is TRBV2, the J call TRBJ2-5, with unresolved D. Germline V CDR1 and CDR2: SNHLY, FYNNEI. V was pared by 7 bases and J by 2 bases, with 14 bases between. This CDR3 contains 14 residues. This CDR3 reads CASTNLGWQETQYF. DNA of the CDR3: TGTGCCAGCACTAACCTAGGATGGCAAGAGACCCAGTACTTC.

This clone was seen a handful of times. The genes are TRBV18 and TRBJ2-7; 8 nucleotides agree with TRBD1. Germline CDR1 is KGHSH and CDR2 is LQKENI. This CDR3 is 16 amino acids long. Trimming at V came to 3 bases and at J to 4 bases, leaving 11 bases not matched to a gene. This CDR3 reads CASSPSAGGTGYEQYF. CDR3 nucleotide sequence: TGTGCCAGCTCACCTTCCGCAGGGGGCACTGGTTACGAGCAGTACTTC.

The chain has TRBV5-6 and TRBJ2-7; D gene ambiguous. Trimming took 2 bases from V and 3 from J, leaving 6 bases between them. CDR1 SGHDT and CDR2 YYEEEE come from the germline V gene. The CDR3 is 12 residues long. The chain's CDR3 is CASSFSDYEQYF. The DNA of the CDR3 is TGTGCCAGCAGCTTCTCAGACTACGAGCAGTACTTC.

This clone was detected only once. This chain joins TRBV7-9 and TRBJ1-6, with D possibly matching TRBD1 (5 bases). The V end lost 1 base, the J end lost 6 bases, and 7 bases lay between the germline ends. The CDR3 loop spans 14 amino acids. From germline, CDR1 is SEHNR and CDR2 FQNEAQ (reference sequence). The CDR3 spells CASSLEGRNSPLHF. The CDR3 coding sequence is TGTGCCAGCAGCTTAGAGGGGCGTAATTCACCCCTCCACTTT.

The chain joins TRBV5-1 to TRBJ2-1, with a weak D call TRBD1 (6 bases). Germline-derived CDR1 and CDR2 are SGHRS and YFSETQ. The V end was cut by 0 bases, the J end by 8 bases, with 15 bases between. The CDR3 length is 15 residues. CDR3 sequence reads: CASSLDRVTHDEQFF. CDR3 nucleotides: TGCGCCAGCAGCTTGGACAGGGTGACACACGATGAGCAGTTCTTC.

J is TRBJ2-5 and V is TRBV27; D is undetermined. Between the trimmed V and J ends, which lost 5 bases and 3 bases, there was a span of 10 bases. This CDR3 spans 13 amino acids. Germline-derived CDR1 and CDR2 are MNHEY and SMNVEV (reference sequence). In nucleotides, the CDR3 is TGTGCCAGCAGTAGGAGCGTAGAAGAGACCCAGTACTTC. It translates to CASSRSVEETQYF.

DNA of the CDR3: TGTGCCAGCAGTGGTAAGACAGGGGCGAGAAACGAGCAGTACTTC. The encoded protein is CASSGKTGARNEQYF. This chain connects TRBV27 to TRBJ2-7; TRBD1 matches at 8 bases. The CDR3 has 15 amino acids. CDR1 is MNHEY and CDR2 is SMNVEV in the germline V gene (reference sequence). V was pared by 5 bases and J by 5 bases, with 11 bases of the junction left unmatched.

V is TRBV6-5 and J is TRBJ1-1; 8 nucleotides match TRBD1. The V segment lost 6 bases and the J segment 4 bases; nucleotides outside the gene matches: 7. There are 14 residues in the CDR3. Per the germline V gene, CDR1 is MNHEY and CDR2 is SVGAGI. CDR3 nucleotides: TGTGCCAGCAGCCTCCGGACAGGGCCCACTGAAGCTTTCTTT. It yields the protein CASSLRTGPTEAFF.

This chain joins TRBV27 and TRBJ2-3; 8 bases match TRBD1. The CDR3 length is 13 residues. Germline CDR1 reads MNHEY; CDR2 reads SMNVEV (reference sequence). V was clipped by 7 bases and J by 6 bases; unmatched bases: 6. The CDR3 DNA reads TGTGCCAGCAACTCGGACAGGGTGGATACGCAGTATTTT. Its translation: CASNSDRVDTQYF.

The rearrangement links TRBV27 to TRBJ2-7; 12 bases map to TRBD1. The CDR3 has 17 amino acids. Germline CDR1 is MNHEY and CDR2 is SMNVEV (reference sequence). The V segment lost 5 bases and the J segment 5 bases; nucleotides outside the gene matches: 13. In nucleotides, the CDR3 is TGTGCCAGCAGTGGTACCGGGACAGGGGGCCTTCGGGACGAGCAGTACTTC. The encoded protein is CASSGTGTGGLRDEQYF.

The chain carries TRBV23-1 and TRBJ1-2; no definite D call. TRBV23-1 is an ORF; its function is uncertain. With 1 base removed from V and 8 bases from J, the gap between germline ends came to 20 bases. The CDR3 is made up of 16 amino acids. The CDR3 sequence: CASSQLESPRTKGYTF. The CDR3 nucleotides are TGCGCCAGCAGTCAATTGGAGTCCCCCCGAACAAAGGGCTACACCTTC.

The gene calls are TRBV5-4 and TRBJ1-3, with TRBD1 identical over 8 bases. Germline CDR1 SGHNT, CDR2 YYREEE (reference sequence). This CDR3 has 17 amino acids. The V and J ends lost 2 bases and 1 base, in that order; junction bases with no gene match: 8. DNA of the CDR3: TGTGCCAGCAGCTTCACTCGGCAGGGGGCTTCTGGAAACACCATATATTTT. Translation: CASSFTRQGASGNTIYF.